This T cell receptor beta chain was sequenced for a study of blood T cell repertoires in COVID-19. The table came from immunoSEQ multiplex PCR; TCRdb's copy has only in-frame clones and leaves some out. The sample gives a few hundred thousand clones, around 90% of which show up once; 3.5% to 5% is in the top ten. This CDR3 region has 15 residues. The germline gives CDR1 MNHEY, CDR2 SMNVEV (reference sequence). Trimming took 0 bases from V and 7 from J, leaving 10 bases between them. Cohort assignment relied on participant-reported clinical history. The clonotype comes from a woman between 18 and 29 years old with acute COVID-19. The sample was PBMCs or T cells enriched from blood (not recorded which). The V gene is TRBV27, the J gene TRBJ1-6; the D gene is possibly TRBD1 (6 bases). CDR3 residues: CASSLSLQGNSPLHF. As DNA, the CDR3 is TGTGCCAGCAGTTTATCATTACAGGGCAATTCACCCCTCCACTTT.